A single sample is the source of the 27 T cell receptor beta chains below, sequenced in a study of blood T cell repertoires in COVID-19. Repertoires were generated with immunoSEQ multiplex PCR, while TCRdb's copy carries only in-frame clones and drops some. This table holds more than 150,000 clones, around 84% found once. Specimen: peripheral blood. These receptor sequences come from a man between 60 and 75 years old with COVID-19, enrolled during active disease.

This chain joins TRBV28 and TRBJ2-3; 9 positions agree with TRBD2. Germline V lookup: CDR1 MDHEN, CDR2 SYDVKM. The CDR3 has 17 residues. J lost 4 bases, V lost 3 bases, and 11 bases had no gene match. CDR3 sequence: CASSLPHSGRAPDTQYF. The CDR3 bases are TGTGCCAGCAGTTTGCCCCATAGCGGGAGAGCCCCAGATACGCAGTATTTT.

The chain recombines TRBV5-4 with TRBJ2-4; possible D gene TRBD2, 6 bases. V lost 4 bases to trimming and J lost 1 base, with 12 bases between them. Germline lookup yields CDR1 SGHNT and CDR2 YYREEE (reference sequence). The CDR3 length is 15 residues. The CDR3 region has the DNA TGTGCCAGCAGCAATCCAAGCGGGGCCAAAAACATTCAGTACTTC. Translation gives CASSNPSGAKNIQYF. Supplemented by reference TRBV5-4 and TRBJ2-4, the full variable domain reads ETGVTQSPTHLIKTRGQQVTLRCSSQSGHNTVSWYQQALGQGPQFIFQYYREEENGRGNFPPRFSGLQFPNYSSELNVNALELDDSALYLCASSNPSGAKNIQYFGAGTRLSVL.

CDR3 sequence: CASSLFQGLNTEAFF. CDR3 nucleotide sequence: TGTGCCAGCAGTTTATTCCAGGGTTTGAACACTGAAGCTTTCTTT. This chain connects TRBV27 to TRBJ1-1; the D gene is possibly TRBD1 (5 bases). Trimming pared 1 base from V and 0 bases from J, leaving 9 bases between. Per the germline V gene, CDR1 is MNHEY and CDR2 is SMNVEV (reference sequence). CDR3 length: 15 residues.

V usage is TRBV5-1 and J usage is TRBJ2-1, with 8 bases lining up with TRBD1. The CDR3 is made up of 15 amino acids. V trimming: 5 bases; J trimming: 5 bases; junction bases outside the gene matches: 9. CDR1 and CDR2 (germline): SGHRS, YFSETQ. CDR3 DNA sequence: TGCGCCAGCAGTGTTTCCGGGACAGGCAACAATGAGCAGTTCTTC. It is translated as CASSVSGTGNNEQFF.

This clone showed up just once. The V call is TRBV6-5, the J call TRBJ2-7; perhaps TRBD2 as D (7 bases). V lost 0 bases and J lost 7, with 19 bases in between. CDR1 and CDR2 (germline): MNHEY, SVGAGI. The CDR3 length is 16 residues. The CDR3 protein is CASSYSRGAGSIEQYF. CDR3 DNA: TGTGCCAGCAGTTACTCCCGGGGGGCAGGCTCCATAGAGCAGTACTTC.

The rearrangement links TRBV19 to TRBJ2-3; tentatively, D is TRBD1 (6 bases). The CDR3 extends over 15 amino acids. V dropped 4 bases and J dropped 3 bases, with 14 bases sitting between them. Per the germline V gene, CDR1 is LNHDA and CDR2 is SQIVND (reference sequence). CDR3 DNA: TGTGCCAGTAGTACGGGGAACAGGGAGACAGATACGCAGTATTTT. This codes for CASSTGNRETDTQYF.

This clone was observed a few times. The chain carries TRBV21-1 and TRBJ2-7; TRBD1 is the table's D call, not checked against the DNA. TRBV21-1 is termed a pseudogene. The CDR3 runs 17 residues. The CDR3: CASNLLQGPTQAYEQYF. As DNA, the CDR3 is TGTGCCAGCAACCTCCTACAGGGTCCAACCCAGGCCTACGAGCAGTACTTC.

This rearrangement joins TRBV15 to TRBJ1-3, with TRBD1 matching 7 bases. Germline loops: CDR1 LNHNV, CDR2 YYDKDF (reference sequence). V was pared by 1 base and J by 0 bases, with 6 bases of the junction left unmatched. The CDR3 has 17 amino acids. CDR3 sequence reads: CATSRGDRANSGNTIYF. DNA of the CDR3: TGTGCCACCAGCAGAGGTGACAGGGCGAACTCTGGAAACACCATATATTTT. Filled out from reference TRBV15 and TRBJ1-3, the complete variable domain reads DAMVIQNPRYQVTQFGKPVTLSCSQTLNHNVMYWYQQKSSQAPKLLFHYYDKDFNNEADTPDNFQSRRPNTSFCFLDIRSPGLGDTAMYLCATSRGDRANSGNTIYFGEGSWLTVV.

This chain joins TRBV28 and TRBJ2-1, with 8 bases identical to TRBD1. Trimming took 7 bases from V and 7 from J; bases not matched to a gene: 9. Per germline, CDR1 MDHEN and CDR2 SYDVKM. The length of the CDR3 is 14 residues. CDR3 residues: CASKEQGAFNEQFF. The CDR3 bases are TGTGCCAGCAAGGAGCAGGGGGCGTTTAATGAGCAGTTCTTC.

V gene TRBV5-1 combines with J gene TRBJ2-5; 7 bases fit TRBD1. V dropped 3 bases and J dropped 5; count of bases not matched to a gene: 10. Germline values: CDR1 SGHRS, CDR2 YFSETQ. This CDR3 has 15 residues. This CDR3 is CASSSSTGRGETQYF. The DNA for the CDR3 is TGCGCCAGCAGCTCTTCGACAGGGCGAGGGGAGACCCAGTACTTC.

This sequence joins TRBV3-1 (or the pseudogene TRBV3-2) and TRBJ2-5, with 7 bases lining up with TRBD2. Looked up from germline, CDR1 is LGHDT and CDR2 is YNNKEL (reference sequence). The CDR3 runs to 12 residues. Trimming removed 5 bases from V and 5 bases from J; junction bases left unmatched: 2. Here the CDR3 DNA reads TGTGCCAGCAGCTGGGAGGGGGAGACCCAGTACTTC. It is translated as CASSWEGETQYF.

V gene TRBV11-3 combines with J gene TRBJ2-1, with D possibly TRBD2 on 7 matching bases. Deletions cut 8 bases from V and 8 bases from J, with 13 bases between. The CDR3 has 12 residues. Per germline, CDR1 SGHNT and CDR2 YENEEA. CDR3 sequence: CASRGRGDEQFF. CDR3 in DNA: TGTGCCAGCCGGGGGAGGGGGGATGAGCAGTTCTTC.

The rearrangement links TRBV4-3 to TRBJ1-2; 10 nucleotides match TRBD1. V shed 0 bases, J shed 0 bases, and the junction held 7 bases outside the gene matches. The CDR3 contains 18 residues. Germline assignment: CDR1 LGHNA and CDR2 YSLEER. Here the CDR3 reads CASSQDWDRGPTNYGYTF. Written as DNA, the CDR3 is TGCGCCAGCAGCCAAGATTGGGACAGGGGTCCGACTAACTATGGCTACACCTTC.

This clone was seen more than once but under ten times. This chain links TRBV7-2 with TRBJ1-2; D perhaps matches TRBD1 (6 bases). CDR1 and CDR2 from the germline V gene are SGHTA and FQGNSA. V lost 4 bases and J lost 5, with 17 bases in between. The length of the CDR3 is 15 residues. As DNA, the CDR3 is TGTGCCAGCAGCTGGGACACCCAAGGGGTGTATGGCTACACCTTC. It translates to CASSWDTQGVYGYTF.

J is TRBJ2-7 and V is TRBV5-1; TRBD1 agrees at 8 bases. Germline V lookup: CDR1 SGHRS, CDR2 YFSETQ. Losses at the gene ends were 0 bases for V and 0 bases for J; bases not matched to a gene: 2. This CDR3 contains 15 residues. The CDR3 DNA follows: TGCGCCAGCAGCTTGGGGACAGGGTACTCCTACGAGCAGTACTTC. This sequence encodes CASSLGTGYSYEQYF.

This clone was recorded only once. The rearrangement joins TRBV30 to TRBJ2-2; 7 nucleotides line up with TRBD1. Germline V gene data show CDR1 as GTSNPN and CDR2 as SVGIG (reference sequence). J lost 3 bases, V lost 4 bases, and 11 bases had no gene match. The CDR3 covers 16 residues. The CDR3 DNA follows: TGTGCCTGGAAAATCCACCGGACAGGAGACACCGGGGAGCTGTTTTTT. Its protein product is CAWKIHRTGDTGELFF.

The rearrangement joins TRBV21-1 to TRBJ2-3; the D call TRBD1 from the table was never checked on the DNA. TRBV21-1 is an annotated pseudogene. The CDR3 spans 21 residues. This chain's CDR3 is CASSKKKGTVFKAEGTDTQYF. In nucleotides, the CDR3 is TGTGCCAGCAGCAAAAAAAAGGGGACAGTCTTTAAAGCGGAGGGGACAGATACGCAGTATTTT.

The CDR3 spells CASPPGAGGNYGYTF. In nucleotides, the CDR3 is TGTGCCAGTCCCCCGGGGGCAGGGGGGAACTATGGCTACACCTTC. The gene calls are TRBV19 and TRBJ1-2, with 7 bases matching TRBD1. V lost 8 bases, J lost 2 bases, and 11 bases stayed unmatched. Germline V lookup: CDR1 LNHDA, CDR2 SQIVND (reference sequence). The CDR3 is 15 amino acids.

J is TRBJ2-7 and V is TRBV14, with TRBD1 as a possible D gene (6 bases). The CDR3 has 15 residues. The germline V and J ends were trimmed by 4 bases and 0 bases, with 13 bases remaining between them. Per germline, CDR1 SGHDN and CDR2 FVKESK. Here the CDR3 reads CASSRIGQSSYEQYF. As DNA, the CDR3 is TGTGCCAGCAGCCGAATCGGACAGAGCTCCTACGAGCAGTACTTC.

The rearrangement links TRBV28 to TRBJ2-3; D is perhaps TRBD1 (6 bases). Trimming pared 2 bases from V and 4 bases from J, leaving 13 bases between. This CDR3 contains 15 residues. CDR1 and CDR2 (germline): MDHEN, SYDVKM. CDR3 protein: CASSLGQLTADTQYF. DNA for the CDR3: TGTGCCAGCAGTTTAGGACAGCTGACAGCAGATACGCAGTATTTT.

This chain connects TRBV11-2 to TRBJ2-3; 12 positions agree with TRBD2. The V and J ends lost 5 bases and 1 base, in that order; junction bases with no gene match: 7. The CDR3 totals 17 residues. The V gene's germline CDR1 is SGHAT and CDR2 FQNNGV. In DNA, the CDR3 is TGTGCCAGCAGCCCAAGGACTAGCGGGGTACGCACAGATACGCAGTATTTT. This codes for CASSPRTSGVRTDTQYF. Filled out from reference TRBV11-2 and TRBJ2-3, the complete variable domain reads EAGVAQSPRYKIIEKRQSVAFWCNPISGHATLYWYQQILGQGPKLLIQFQNNGVVDDSQLPKDRFSAERLKGVDSTLKIQPAKLEDSAVYLCASSPRTSGVRTDTQYFGPGTRLTVL.

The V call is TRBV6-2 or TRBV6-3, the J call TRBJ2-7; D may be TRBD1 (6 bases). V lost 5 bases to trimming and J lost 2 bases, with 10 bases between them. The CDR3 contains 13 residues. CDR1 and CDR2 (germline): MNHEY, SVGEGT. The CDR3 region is CASSQGQPYEQYF. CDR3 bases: TGTGCCAGCAGTCAAGGACAGCCCTACGAGCAGTACTTC.

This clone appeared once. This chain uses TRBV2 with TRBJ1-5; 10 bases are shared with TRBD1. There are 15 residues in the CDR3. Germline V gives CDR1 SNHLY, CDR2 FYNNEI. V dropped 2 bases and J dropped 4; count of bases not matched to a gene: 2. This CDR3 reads CASSEMGQGNQPQHF. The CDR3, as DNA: TGTGCCAGCAGTGAAATGGGACAGGGGAATCAGCCCCAGCATTTT.

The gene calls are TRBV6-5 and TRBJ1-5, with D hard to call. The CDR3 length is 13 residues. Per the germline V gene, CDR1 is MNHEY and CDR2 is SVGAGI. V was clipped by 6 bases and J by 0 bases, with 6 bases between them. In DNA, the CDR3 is TGTGCCAGCAGCCGCAGTAGCAATCAGCCCCAGCATTTT. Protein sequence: CASSRSSNQPQHF.

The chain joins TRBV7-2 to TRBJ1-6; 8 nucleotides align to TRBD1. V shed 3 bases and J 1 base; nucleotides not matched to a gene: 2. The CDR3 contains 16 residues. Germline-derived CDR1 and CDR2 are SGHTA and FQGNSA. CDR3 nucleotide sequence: TGTGCCAGCAGCTTTCAGGGGGCTTCCTATAATTCACCCCTCCACTTT. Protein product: CASSFQGASYNSPLHF.

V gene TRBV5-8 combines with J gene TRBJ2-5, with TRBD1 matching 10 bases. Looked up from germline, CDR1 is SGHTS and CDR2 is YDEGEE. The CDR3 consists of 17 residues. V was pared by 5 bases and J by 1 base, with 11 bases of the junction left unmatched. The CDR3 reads CASRRGTGVEGQETQYF. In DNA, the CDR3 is TGTGCCAGCAGGAGGGGGACAGGGGTGGAGGGCCAAGAGACCCAGTACTTC.

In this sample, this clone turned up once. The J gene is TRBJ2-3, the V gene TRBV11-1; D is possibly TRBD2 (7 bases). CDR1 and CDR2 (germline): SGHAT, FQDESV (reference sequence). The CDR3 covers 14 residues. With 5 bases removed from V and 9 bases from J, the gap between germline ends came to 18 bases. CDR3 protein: CASSPPAGARTQYF. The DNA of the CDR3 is TGTGCCAGCAGCCCCCCGGCGGGGGCAAGGACGCAGTATTTT.